This T cell receptor (beta chain) was observed in a study of blood T cell repertoires in COVID-19. Study-level information: Spain, Italy and the United States supplied samples that represented acute and convalescent COVID-19.

This CDR3 comprises 14 residues. Trimming pared 5 bases from V and 6 bases from J, leaving 14 bases between. CDR1 is SGHAT and CDR2 is FQNNGV in the germline V gene. Using immunoSEQ multiplex PCR, the repertoire was profiled, and TCRdb retains in-frame clones only, with some absent. The table has under 250,000 clones, approximately 88% seen once. This chain joins TRBV11-2 and TRBJ2-1, with D possibly being TRBD2 (6 bases). The TCR was taken from a woman in her thirties or forties who had been exposed to COVID-19. The specimen was PBMCs or T cells enriched from blood (not recorded which). CDR3 bases: TGTGCCAGCAGCGCGATGGCCGGGAGCAATGAGCAGTTCTTC. Encoded protein: CASSAMAGSNEQFF.